Below, 18 T cell receptor beta chains from the same sample are listed, as sequenced in a study of T-cell reconstitution after alpha-beta-depleted transplantation in children. Preparation of the TCRbeta library used unique molecular identifiers. A single record per CDR3 protein comes from TCRdb applying MiXCR to the PCR reads. The sample has around 600,000 distinct CDR3 sequences, 8% to 11% seen once. Material: PBMCs from the stem cell graft donor, obtained from the stem cell graft. The receptors originated from a human donor who donated a stem cell graft to a child with acute myeloid leukemia.

The chain links TRBV7-9 to TRBJ2-7, with D tentatively TRBD2 (6 bases). With 3 bases removed from V and 4 bases from J, the gap between germline ends came to 13 bases. CDR3 length: 14 amino acids. Germline V lookup: CDR1 SEHNR, CDR2 FQNEAQ (reference sequence). CDR3 DNA: TGTGCCAGCAGCTTCGGGGGTCTGGGTTACGAGCAGTACTTC. Its translation is CASSFGGLGYEQYF.

This clonotype was seen many times. The chain has TRBV7-9 and TRBJ2-1; perhaps TRBD2 as D (6 bases). V shed 5 bases and J shed 6 bases, with 20 bases lying between them. Germline V gene data show CDR1 as SEHNR and CDR2 as FQNEAQ (reference sequence). The CDR3 has 16 residues. CDR3 in DNA: TGTGCCAGCAGCGCGCTAGGTGGTGGCGGGACCAATGAGCAGTTCTTC. It is translated as CASSALGGGGTNEQFF.

This clonotype has only a few counts. The chain links TRBV29-1 to TRBJ1-1; 7 nucleotides match TRBD1. The CDR3 is made up of 14 amino acids. The germline gives CDR1 SQVTM, CDR2 ANQGSEA. V shed 3 bases and J 4 bases; nucleotides not matched to a gene: 8. The CDR3 region has the DNA TGCAGCGTTGAGAGGGGGCGAGGGGCCACTGAAGCTTTCTTT. This codes for CSVERGRGATEAFF.

CDR3 DNA sequence: TGTGCCAGCGGAAGACAGCCGAACACTGAAGCTTTCTTT. Amino acid sequence: CASGRQPNTEAFF. The chain couples TRBV7-3 to TRBJ1-1; possibly TRBD1 for D (5 bases). There are 13 residues in the CDR3. CDR1 is SGHTA and CDR2 is FQGTGA in the germline V gene. V lost 8 bases and J lost 1, with 11 bases in between.

This clonotype was counted at least ten times. The V and J genes are TRBV10-3 and TRBJ1-5; a possible D gene is TRBD1 (5 bases). CDR1 ENHRY and CDR2 SYGVKD come from the germline V gene. This CDR3 is built from 14 residues. V lost 5 bases, J lost 6 bases, and 14 bases lay in between. CDR3 nucleotides: TGTGCCATCAGTTCCGGTGACGGGGGTCAGCCCCAGCATTTT. Its protein is CAISSGDGGQPQHF.

The J gene is TRBJ2-4, the V gene TRBV20-1; D is possibly TRBD1 or TRBD2 (6 bases each). From germline, CDR1 is DFQATT and CDR2 SNEGSKA (reference sequence). The CDR3 has 15 amino acids. Trimming took 0 bases from V and 4 from J, leaving 13 bases between them. The CDR3 is CSARDRGVWKNIQYF. The CDR3 DNA is TGCAGTGCTAGAGATAGGGGGGTTTGGAAAAACATTCAGTACTTC.

The V gene is TRBV5-1, the J gene TRBJ2-5; perhaps D is TRBD1 or TRBD2 (5 bases each). There are 15 residues in the CDR3. Per germline, CDR1 SGHRS and CDR2 YFSETQ. Between the trimmed V and J ends, which lost 2 bases and 4 bases, there was a span of 15 bases. As DNA, the CDR3 is TGCGCCAGCAGCTTCCGGGACGGTGGGGGAGAGACCCAGTACTTC. As protein: CASSFRDGGGETQYF. The full variable domain, with the rest looked up from reference TRBV5-1 and TRBJ2-5, is KAGVTQTPRYLIKTRGQQVTLSCSPISGHRSVSWYQQTPGQGLQFLFEYFSETQRNKGNFPGRFSGRQFSNSRSEMNVSTLELGDSALYLCASSFRDGGGETQYFGPGTRLLVL.

The chain uses TRBV6-5 and TRBJ2-3; maybe TRBD1 (6 bases). The CDR3 runs to 16 residues. The V end lost 7 bases, the J end lost 5 bases, and 22 bases lay between the germline ends. Germline-derived CDR1 and CDR2 are MNHEY and SVGAGI. CDR3 bases: TGTGCCAGCACTTCCCGGCAGGCAGGGGTGCGAGATACGCAGTATTTT. Translating gives CASTSRQAGVRDTQYF.

This clonotype was detected once. The chain joins TRBV12-3 or TRBV12-4 to TRBJ2-2; 12 nucleotides align to TRBD2. The CDR3 sequence is 18 residues long. J gave up 6 bases and V 5 bases, and 13 bases lay outside the gene matches. CDR3 nucleotide sequence: TGTGCCAGCAGTCCCTCGACTAGCGGGAGTCGAGGCCCCGGGGAGCTGTTTTTT. As protein: CASSPSTSGSRGPGELFF.

This clonotype has just a few counts. V and J are TRBV5-1 and TRBJ2-7; D unresolved. V lost 2 bases and J 5 bases, leaving 17 bases between the germline ends. The V gene's germline CDR1 is SGHRS and CDR2 YFSETQ. The CDR3 consists of 15 residues. CDR3 in DNA: TGCGCCAGCAGCTTAGTATTACAAGGAAAAAACGAGCAGTACTTC. Its protein is CASSLVLQGKNEQYF. Variable domain in full (rest from reference TRBV5-1 and TRBJ2-7): KAGVTQTPRYLIKTRGQQVTLSCSPISGHRSVSWYQQTPGQGLQFLFEYFSETQRNKGNFPGRFSGRQFSNSRSEMNVSTLELGDSALYLCASSLVLQGKNEQYFGPGTRLTVT.

This rearrangement joins TRBV5-1 to TRBJ2-7, with 7 bases matching TRBD1. From germline, CDR1 is SGHRS and CDR2 YFSETQ. V lost 5 bases and J lost 0; bases outside the gene matches: 8. The CDR3 spans 15 residues. CDR3 nucleotides: TGCGCCAGCAGGACCGGGACAGCTAGCTCCTACGAGCAGTACTTC. Translation: CASRTGTASSYEQYF.

In its sample, this clonotype was seen many times. This chain joins TRBV6-5 and TRBJ2-1, with TRBD2 identical over 10 bases. The CDR3 covers 16 residues. J gave up 7 bases and V 6 bases, and 12 bases lay outside the gene matches. Per the germline V gene, CDR1 is MNHEY and CDR2 is SVGAGI. In DNA, the CDR3 is TGTGCCAGCAGACCGAGAAGAGTAGCGGGAGGAAATGAGCAGTTCTTC. Translated: CASRPRRVAGGNEQFF.

J is TRBJ2-5 and V is TRBV20-1, with 7 bases matching TRBD2. Germline V gives CDR1 DFQATT, CDR2 SNEGSKA (reference sequence). Unmatched junction bases numbered 13, after V lost 2 bases and J lost 4 bases. The CDR3 is 16 amino acids. The CDR3 coding sequence is TGCAGTGCTAGAATCTCTGGCGGGAGCAACCGAGAGACCCAGTACTTC. It translates to CSARISGGSNRETQYF.

The chain joins TRBV6-2 or TRBV6-3 to TRBJ2-7; tentative D call: TRBD2 (5 bases). Germline V gene sequence: CDR1 MNHEY, CDR2 SVGEGT. The CDR3 covers 14 residues. Trimming stripped 5 bases from V and 3 bases from J, with 14 bases between. The CDR3 DNA follows: TGTGCCAGCAGTGGCCAGAGACTAAACTACGAGCAGTACTTC. It is translated as CASSGQRLNYEQYF.

This clonotype was seen more than once but under ten times. At one end, the junction sequence differs from germline, possibly due to a read error. This sequence joins TRBV20-1 and TRBJ2-1; 10 bases align to TRBD2. This CDR3 comprises 17 residues. The germline gives CDR1 DFQATT, CDR2 SNEGSKA (reference sequence). CDR3 amino acids: CCARDAGVAGGNNEQFF. In DNA form, the CDR3 reads TGCTGTGCTAGAGATGCCGGGGTAGCGGGAGGAAACAATGAGCAGTTCTTC.

This chain uses TRBV11-2 with TRBJ1-1; TRBD1 agrees at 11 bases. CDR3 length: 17 residues. CDR1 SGHAT and CDR2 FQNNGV come from the germline V gene. J lost 1 base, V lost 5 bases, and 9 bases had no gene match. CDR3 DNA sequence: TGTGCCAGCAGCCAGGAGGGACAGGGGGTTACGAACACTGAAGCTTTCTTT. Amino acids: CASSQEGQGVTNTEAFF.

This chain links TRBV2 with TRBJ2-1, with a tentative D call TRBD2 (6 bases). The CDR3 loop spans 18 amino acids. Trimming left V 4 bases short and J 2 bases short, with 21 bases between. CDR1 is SNHLY, CDR2 FYNNEI, per germline. The CDR3: CASSGRDSQAPTYNEQFF. The CDR3 region has the DNA TGTGCCAGCAGTGGTCGGGACTCCCAAGCTCCTACCTACAATGAGCAGTTCTTC.

The V call is TRBV10-3, the J call TRBJ1-1; 7 nucleotides match TRBD1. The J segment lost 6 bases and the V segment lost 5 bases, leaving 9 bases of the junction unmatched. Germline values: CDR1 ENHRY, CDR2 SYGVKD. This CDR3 region has 14 residues. DNA of the CDR3: TGTGCCATCAGTAGTACCGGGACAGCATCTGAAGCTTTCTTT. The encoded protein is CAISSTGTASEAFF.